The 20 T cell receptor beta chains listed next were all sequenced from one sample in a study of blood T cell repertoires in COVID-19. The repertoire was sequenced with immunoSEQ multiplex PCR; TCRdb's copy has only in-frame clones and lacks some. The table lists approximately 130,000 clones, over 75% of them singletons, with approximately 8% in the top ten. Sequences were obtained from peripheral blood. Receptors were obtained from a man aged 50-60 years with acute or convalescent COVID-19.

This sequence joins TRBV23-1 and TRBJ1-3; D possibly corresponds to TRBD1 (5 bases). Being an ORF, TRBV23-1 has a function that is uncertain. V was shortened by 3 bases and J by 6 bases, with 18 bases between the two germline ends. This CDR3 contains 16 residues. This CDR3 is CASSQASGWGENTIYF. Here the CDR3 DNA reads TGCGCCAGCAGTCAGGCCTCGGGGTGGGGGGAAAACACCATATATTTT.

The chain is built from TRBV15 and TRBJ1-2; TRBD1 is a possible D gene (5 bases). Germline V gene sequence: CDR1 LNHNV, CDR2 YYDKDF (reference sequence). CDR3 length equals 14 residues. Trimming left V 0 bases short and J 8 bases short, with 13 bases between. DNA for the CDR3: TGTGCCACCAGCAGAGATCTGTGGGGGGTCGGCTACACCTTC. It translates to CATSRDLWGVGYTF.

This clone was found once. CDR3: CASSLASGRGNEQFF. The CDR3 DNA follows: TGTGCCAGCAGCCTGGCTAGCGGGAGGGGGAATGAGCAGTTCTTC. The V call is TRBV4-2, the J call TRBJ2-1, with 12 bases fitting TRBD2. With 4 bases clipped from V and 7 bases from J, the junction kept 5 bases outside the gene matches. This CDR3 has 15 residues. Germline CDR1 and CDR2: LGHNA and YNFKEQ.

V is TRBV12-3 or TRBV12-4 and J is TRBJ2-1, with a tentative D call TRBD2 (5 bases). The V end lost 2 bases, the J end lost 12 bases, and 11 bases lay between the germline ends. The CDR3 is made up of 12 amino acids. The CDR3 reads CASSLQRRVQFF. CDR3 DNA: TGTGCCAGCAGTTTACAGAGGCGGGTGCAGTTCTTC.

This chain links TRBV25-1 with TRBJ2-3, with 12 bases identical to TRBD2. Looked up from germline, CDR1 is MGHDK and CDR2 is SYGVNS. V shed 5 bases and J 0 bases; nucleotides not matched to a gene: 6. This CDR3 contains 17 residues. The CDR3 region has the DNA TGTGCCAGCAGTAAAAGAGGACTAGCGGGAAGCACAGATACGCAGTATTTT. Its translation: CASSKRGLAGSTDTQYF.

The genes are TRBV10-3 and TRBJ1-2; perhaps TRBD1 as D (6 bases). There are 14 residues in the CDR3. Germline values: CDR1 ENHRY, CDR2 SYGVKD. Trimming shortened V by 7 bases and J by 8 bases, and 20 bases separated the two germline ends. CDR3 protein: CAITNLTGLGGYTF. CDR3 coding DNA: TGTGCCATCACCAATCTGACAGGTTTAGGCGGCTACACCTTC.

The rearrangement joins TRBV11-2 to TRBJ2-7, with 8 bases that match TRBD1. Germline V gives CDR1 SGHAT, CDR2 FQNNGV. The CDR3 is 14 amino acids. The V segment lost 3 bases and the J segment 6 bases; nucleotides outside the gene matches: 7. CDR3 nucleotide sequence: TGTGCCAGCAGCTTGGGTCAGGGGGCCGCCGAGCAGTACTTC. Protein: CASSLGQGAAEQYF.

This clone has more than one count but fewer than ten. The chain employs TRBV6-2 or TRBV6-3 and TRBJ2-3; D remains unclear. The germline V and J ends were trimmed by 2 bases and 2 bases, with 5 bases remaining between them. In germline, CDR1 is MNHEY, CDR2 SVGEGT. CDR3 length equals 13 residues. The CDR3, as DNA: TGTGCCAGCAGTTACAAACTCACAGATACGCAGTATTTT. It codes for CASSYKLTDTQYF.

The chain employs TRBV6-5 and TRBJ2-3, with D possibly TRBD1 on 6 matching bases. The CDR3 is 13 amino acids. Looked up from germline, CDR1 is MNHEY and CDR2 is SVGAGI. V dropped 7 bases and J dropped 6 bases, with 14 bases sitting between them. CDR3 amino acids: CASKVVGADTQYF. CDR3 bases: TGTGCCAGCAAAGTAGTGGGGGCGGATACGCAGTATTTT.

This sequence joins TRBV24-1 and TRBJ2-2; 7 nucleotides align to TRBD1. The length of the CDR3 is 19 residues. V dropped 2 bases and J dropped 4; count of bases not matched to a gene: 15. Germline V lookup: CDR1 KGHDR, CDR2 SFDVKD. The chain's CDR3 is CATSDSLGQGGRSTGELFF. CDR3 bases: TGTGCCACCAGTGATTCCCTGGGACAAGGGGGCAGGAGCACCGGGGAGCTGTTTTTT.

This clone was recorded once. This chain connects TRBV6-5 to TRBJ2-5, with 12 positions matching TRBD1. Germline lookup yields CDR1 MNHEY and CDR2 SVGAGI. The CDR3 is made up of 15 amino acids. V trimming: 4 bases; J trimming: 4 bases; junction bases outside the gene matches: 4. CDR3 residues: CASSSRDRGRETQYF. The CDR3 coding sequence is TGTGCCAGCAGTTCCCGGGACAGGGGGCGAGAGACCCAGTACTTC.

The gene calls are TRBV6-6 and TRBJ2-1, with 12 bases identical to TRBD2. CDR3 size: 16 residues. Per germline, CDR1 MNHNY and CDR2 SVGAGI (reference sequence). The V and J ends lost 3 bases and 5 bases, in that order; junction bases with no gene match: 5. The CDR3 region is CASSYGASGGDNEQFF. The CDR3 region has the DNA TGTGCCAGCAGTTATGGGGCTAGCGGGGGGGACAATGAGCAGTTCTTC.

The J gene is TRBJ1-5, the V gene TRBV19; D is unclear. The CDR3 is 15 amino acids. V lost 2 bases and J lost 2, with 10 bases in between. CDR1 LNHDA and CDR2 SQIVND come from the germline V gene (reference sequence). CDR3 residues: CASSIPRQGNQPQHF. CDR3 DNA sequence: TGTGCCAGTAGTATACCCAGACAAGGCAATCAGCCCCAGCATTTT.

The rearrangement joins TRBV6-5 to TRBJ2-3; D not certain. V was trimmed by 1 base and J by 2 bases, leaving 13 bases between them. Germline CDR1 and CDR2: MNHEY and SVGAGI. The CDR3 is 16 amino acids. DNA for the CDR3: TGTGCCAGCAGTTACTATGGTTTGCGTAACACAGATACGCAGTATTTT. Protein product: CASSYYGLRNTDTQYF.

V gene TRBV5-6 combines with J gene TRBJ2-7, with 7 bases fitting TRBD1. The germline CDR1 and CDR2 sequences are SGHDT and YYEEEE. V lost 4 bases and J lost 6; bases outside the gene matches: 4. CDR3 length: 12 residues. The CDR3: CASSGDRGEQYF. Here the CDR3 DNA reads TGTGCCAGCAGCGGGGACAGAGGCGAGCAGTACTTC.

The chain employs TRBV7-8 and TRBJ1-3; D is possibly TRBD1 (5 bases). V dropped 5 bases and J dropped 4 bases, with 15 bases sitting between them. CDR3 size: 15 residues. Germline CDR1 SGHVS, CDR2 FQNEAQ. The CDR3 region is CASSTWEGIGNTIYF. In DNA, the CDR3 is TGTGCCAGCAGCACCTGGGAGGGGATCGGAAACACCATATATTTT.

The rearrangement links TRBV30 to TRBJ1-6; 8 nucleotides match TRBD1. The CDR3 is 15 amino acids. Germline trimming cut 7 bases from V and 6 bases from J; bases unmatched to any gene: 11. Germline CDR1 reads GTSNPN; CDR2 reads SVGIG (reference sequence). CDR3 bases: TGTGCCTACAGGGGGGAAGGTGATCTTAATTCACCCCTCCACTTT. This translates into CAYRGEGDLNSPLHF.

Written as DNA, the CDR3 is TGCGCCAGCACTATACAGCCCTCGGACACTGAAGCTTTCTTT. Its protein product is CASTIQPSDTEAFF. V is TRBV10-1 and J is TRBJ1-1; the D is unclear. The CDR3 is 14 residues long. The ends were cut back, 7 bases at V and 3 bases at J, with 15 bases in the middle. Germline-derived CDR1 and CDR2 are WNHNN and SYGVQD (reference sequence).

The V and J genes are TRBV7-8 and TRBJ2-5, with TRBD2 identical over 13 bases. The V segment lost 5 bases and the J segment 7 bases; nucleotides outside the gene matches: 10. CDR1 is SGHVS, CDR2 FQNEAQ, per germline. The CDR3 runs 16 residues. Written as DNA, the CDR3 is TGTGCCAGCAGCGCGACAGGGACTAGCGGGATGGGGACCCAGTACTTC. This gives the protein CASSATGTSGMGTQYF.

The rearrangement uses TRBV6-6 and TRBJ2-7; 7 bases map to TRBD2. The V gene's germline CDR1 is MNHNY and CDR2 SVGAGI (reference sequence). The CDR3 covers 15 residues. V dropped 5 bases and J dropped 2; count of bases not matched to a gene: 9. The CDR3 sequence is CASSPRGGSPYEQYF. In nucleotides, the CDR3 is TGTGCCAGCAGTCCACGGGGAGGGAGTCCCTACGAGCAGTACTTC.